The 11 T cell receptor beta chains listed next were all sequenced from one sample in a study of blood T cells in healthy people across ages (dated by TCRdb to 2015 to 2017). Receptors were amplified or captured by 5' RACE. The reads were generated on an Illumina HiSeq 2500. A second 7 to 11 cycle PCR used a sample-barcoded 5' primer and a J-beta primer mix. The public reads were reprocessed in TCRdb via fastp at Q25 and MiXCR, keeping in-frame beta chains. Every entry covers one CDR3 protein and lists the most common genes and DNA from its rows. The sample profile shows 600,000 to 1,000,000 distinct CDR3 sequences; more than 45% of them were found once. The biggest ten clones account for 22% of the sample. Source material: blood. The source of these receptors is a man between 25 and 39 years old in good health.

The chain uses TRBV2 and TRBJ2-6, with 7 bases fitting TRBD1. With 6 bases clipped from V and 0 bases from J, the junction kept 14 bases outside the gene matches. Germline V CDR1 and CDR2: SNHLY, FYNNEI. The CDR3 is 19 amino acids. The CDR3 loop is CASSGPPYRGTSGANVLTF. The CDR3 nucleotides read TGTGCCAGCAGCGGCCCCCCGTACAGGGGCACCTCTGGGGCCAACGTCCTGACTTTC. The whole variable domain, filled in from reference TRBV2 and TRBJ2-6, reads EPEVTQTPSHQVTQMGQEVILRCVPISNHLYFYWYRQILGQKVEFLVSFYNNEISEKSEIFDDQFSVERPDGSNFTLKIRSTKLEDSAMYFCASSGPPYRGTSGANVLTFGAGSRLTVL.

The V gene is TRBV11-1, the J gene TRBJ2-1; the D is unclear. Germline CDR1 is SGHAT and CDR2 is FQDESV (reference sequence). This CDR3 region has 14 residues. Trimming cost V 3 bases and J 4 bases, with 10 bases left between them. The CDR3 coding sequence is TGTGCCAGCAGCTTGGAACTTAGATACAATGAGCAGTTCTTC. This encodes CASSLELRYNEQFF.

V is TRBV3-1 and J is TRBJ1-5; tentatively, D is TRBD1 (5 bases). Trimming removed 2 bases from V and 5 bases from J, with 10 bases in between. Germline V gives CDR1 LGHDT, CDR2 YNNKEL (reference sequence). There are 14 residues in the CDR3. As DNA, the CDR3 is TGTGCCAGCAGCCAAACAGGCGGATATCAGCCCCAGCATTTT. It translates to CASSQTGGYQPQHF. Based on the CDR3 plus reference TRBV3-1 and TRBJ1-5, the full variable domain is DTAVSQTPKYLVTQMGNDKSIKCEQNLGHDTMYWYKQDSKKFLKIMFSYNNKELIINETVPNRFSPKSPDKAHLNLHINSLELGDSAVYFCASSQTGGYQPQHFGDGTRLSIL.

J is TRBJ1-4 and V is TRBV12-3 or TRBV12-4; 9 nucleotides match TRBD1. V was pared by 8 bases and J by 8 bases, with 9 bases of the junction left unmatched. This CDR3 has 14 amino acids. The CDR3 loop reads CASESTGGSEKLFF. The DNA for the CDR3 is TGTGCCAGCGAGTCCACAGGGGGCTCGGAAAAACTGTTTTTT.

The chain joins TRBV20-1 to TRBJ2-1; perhaps TRBD2 as D (5 bases). Trimming took off 3 bases at V and 9 bases at J, with 18 bases between the two ends. The germline gives CDR1 DFQATT, CDR2 SNEGSKA (reference sequence). The CDR3 spans 14 residues. CDR3 region: CSARDSRDGSEQFF. CDR3 bases: TGCAGTGCTAGGGACTCGAGAGACGGCAGTGAGCAGTTCTTC.

In this sample, this clonotype turned up a few times. The chain couples TRBV15 to TRBJ2-2; no firm D call. Looked up from germline, CDR1 is LNHNV and CDR2 is YYDKDF (reference sequence). V lost 9 bases to trimming and J lost 6 bases, with 17 bases between them. This CDR3 comprises 14 residues. The CDR3 nucleotides are TGTGCCACGAGAGGCATCGGAGCCGCCGGGGAGCTGTTTTTT. Amino acids: CATRGIGAAGELFF.

The chain carries TRBV28 and TRBJ1-6; 7 bases agree with TRBD1. The CDR3 totals 17 residues. V trimming: 6 bases; J trimming: 0 bases; junction bases outside the gene matches: 8. Per germline, CDR1 MDHEN and CDR2 SYDVKM. The CDR3, as DNA: TGTGCCAGCAGCGACCAGGACAGGAGCTCCTATAATTCACCCCTCCACTTT. Translated, it gives CASSDQDRSSYNSPLHF.

The chain recombines TRBV28 with TRBJ2-5, with a weak D call TRBD2 (5 bases). V dropped 8 bases and J dropped 3 bases, with 10 bases sitting between them. CDR3 length: 12 residues. In germline, CDR1 is MDHEN, CDR2 SYDVKM. Written as DNA, the CDR3 is TGTGCCAGCCGGGAATCTGAAGAGACCCAGTACTTC. It translates to CASRESEETQYF.

Regarding this clonotype: The DNA is omitted, as the CDR3 cannot be located on it reliably, and the CDR3 follows TCRdb's listing. V and J are TRBV20-1 and TRBJ1-6; TRBD1, the D gene given by the table, was not confirmed from the DNA. With termini counted, the CDR3 has 12 amino acids. Germline values: CDR1 DFQATT, CDR2 SNEGSKA (reference sequence). The CDR3 sequence is CSASSGQGTLHF.

At least ten counts were recorded for this clonotype. V usage is TRBV20-1 and J usage is TRBJ2-7; no reliable D call. Germline V gene lookup returns CDR1 DFQATT and CDR2 SNEGSKA (reference sequence). V was pared by 3 bases and J by 6 bases, with 12 bases between. The CDR3 contains 12 residues. The CDR3 reads CSASSGPVEQYF. CDR3 bases: TGCAGTGCTAGTAGTGGTCCGGTCGAGCAGTACTTC.

The chain links TRBV7-3 to TRBJ2-1; D remains unclear. CDR1 and CDR2 (germline): SGHTA, FQGTGA. The CDR3 runs 15 residues. Trimming took 5 bases from V and 7 from J, leaving 18 bases between them. The CDR3 loop is CASSPGFSFANEQFF. CDR3 in DNA: TGTGCCAGCAGCCCGGGTTTCTCCTTCGCAAATGAGCAGTTCTTC. The variable domain in full, with the rest retrieved from reference TRBV7-3 and TRBJ2-1, is GAGVSQTPSNKVTEKGKYVELRCDPISGHTALYWYRQSLGQGPEFLIYFQGTGAADDSGLPNDRFFAVRPEGSVSTLKIQRTERGDSAVYLCASSPGFSFANEQFFGPGTRLTVL.